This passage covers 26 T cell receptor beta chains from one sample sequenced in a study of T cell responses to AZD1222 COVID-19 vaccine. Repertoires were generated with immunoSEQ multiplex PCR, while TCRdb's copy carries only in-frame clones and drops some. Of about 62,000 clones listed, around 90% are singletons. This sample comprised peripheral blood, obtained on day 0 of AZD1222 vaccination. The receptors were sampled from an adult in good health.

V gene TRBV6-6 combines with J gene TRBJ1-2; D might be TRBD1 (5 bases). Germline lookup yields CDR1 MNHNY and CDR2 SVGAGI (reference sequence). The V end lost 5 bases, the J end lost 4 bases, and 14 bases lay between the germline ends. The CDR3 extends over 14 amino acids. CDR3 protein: CASSLETASYGYTF. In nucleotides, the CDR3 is TGTGCCAGCAGTCTGGAGACAGCCAGCTATGGCTACACCTTC.

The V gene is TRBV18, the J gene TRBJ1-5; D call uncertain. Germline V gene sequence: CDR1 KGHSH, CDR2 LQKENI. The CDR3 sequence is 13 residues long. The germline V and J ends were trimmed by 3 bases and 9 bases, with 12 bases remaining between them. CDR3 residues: CASSPVAVGPQHF. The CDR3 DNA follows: TGTGCCAGCTCACCGGTTGCTGTTGGGCCCCAGCATTTT.

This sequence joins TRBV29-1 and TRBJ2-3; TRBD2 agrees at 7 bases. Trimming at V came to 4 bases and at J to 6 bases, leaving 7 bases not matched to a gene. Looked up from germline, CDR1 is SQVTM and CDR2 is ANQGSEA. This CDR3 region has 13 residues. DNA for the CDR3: TGCAGCGTTGTGGGGGGGAGAGAGGATACGCAGTATTTT. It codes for CSVVGGREDTQYF.

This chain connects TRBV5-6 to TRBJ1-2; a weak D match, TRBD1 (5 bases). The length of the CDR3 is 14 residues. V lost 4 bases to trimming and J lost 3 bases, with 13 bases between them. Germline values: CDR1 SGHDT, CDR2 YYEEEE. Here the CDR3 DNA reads TGTGCCAGCAGCGCCTGGGGACTGGACTATGGCTACACCTTC. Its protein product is CASSAWGLDYGYTF.

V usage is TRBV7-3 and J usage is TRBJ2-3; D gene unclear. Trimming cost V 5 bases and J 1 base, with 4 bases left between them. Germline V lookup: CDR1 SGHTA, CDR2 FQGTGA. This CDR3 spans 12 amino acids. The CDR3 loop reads CASSLGTDTQYF. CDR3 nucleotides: TGTGCCAGCAGCCTTGGCACAGATACGCAGTATTTT.

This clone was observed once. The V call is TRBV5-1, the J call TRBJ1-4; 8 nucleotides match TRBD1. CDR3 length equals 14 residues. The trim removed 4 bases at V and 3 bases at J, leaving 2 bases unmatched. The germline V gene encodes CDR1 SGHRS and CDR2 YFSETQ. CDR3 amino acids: CASSVGQANEKLFF. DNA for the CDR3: TGCGCCAGCAGCGTGGGACAGGCTAATGAAAAACTGTTTTTT.

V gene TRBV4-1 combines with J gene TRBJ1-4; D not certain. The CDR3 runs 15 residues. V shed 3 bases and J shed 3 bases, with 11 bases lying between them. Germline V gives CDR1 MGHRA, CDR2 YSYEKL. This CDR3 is CASSQTYGANEKLFF. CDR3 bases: TGCGCCAGCAGCCAGACATACGGGGCTAATGAAAAACTGTTTTTT.

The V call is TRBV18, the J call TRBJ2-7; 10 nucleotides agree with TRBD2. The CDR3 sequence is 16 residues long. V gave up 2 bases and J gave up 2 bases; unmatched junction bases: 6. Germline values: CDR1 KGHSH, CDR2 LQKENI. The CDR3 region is CASSPGPSGGPYEQYF. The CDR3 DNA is TGTGCCAGCTCACCAGGGCCTAGCGGGGGCCCCTACGAGCAGTACTTC.

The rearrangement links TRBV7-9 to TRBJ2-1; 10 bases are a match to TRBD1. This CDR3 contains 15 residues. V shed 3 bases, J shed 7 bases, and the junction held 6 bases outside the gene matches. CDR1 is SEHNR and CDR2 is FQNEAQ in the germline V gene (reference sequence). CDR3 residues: CASSLRQGAPNEQFF. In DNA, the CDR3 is TGTGCCAGCAGCTTGAGACAGGGGGCTCCGAATGAGCAGTTCTTC.

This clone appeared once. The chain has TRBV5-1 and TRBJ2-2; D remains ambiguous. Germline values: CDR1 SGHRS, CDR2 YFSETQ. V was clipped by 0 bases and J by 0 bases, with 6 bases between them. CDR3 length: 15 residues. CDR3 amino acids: CASSLGVTNTGELFF. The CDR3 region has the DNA TGCGCCAGCAGCTTGGGGGTCACGAACACCGGGGAGCTGTTTTTT. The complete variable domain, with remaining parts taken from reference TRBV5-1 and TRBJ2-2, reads KAGVTQTPRYLIKTRGQQVTLSCSPISGHRSVSWYQQTPGQGLQFLFEYFSETQRNKGNFPGRFSGRQFSNSRSEMNVSTLELGDSALYLCASSLGVTNTGELFFGEGSRLTVL.

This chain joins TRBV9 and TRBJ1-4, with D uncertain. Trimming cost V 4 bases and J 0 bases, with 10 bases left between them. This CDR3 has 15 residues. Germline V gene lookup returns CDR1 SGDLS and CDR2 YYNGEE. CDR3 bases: TGTGCCAGCAGCCGTAAGGCCACAACTAATGAAAAACTGTTTTTT. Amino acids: CASSRKATTNEKLFF.

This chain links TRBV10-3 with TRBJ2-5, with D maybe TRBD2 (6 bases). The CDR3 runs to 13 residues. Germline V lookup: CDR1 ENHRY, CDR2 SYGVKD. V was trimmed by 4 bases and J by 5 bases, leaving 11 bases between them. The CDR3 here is CAISAGGWETQYF. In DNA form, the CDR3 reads TGTGCCATCAGTGCTGGAGGGTGGGAGACCCAGTACTTC.

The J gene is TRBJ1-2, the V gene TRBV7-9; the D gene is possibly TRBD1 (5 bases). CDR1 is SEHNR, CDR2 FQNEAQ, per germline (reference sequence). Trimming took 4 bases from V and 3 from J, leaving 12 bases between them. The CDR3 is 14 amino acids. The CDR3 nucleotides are TGTGCCAGCAGCTCAGGGATGTCCCACTATGGCTACACCTTC. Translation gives CASSSGMSHYGYTF.

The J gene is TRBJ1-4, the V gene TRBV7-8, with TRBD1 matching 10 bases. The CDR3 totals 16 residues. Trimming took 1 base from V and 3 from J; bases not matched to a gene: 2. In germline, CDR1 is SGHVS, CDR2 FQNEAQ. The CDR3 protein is CASSLGQGAANEKLFF. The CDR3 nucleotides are TGTGCCAGCAGCTTAGGACAGGGGGCGGCTAATGAAAAACTGTTTTTT.

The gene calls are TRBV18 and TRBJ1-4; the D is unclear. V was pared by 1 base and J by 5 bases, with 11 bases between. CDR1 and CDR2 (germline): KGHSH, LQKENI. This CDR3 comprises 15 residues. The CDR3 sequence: CASSPQDVPNEKLFF. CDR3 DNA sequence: TGTGCCAGCTCACCACAGGACGTACCGAATGAAAAACTGTTTTTT.

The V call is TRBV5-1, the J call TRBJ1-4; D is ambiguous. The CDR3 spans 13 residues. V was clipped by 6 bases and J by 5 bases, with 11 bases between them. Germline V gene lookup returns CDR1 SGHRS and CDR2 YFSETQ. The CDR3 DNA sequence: TGCGCCAGCAAACCCCAGGAAAATGAAAAACTGTTTTTT. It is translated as CASKPQENEKLFF.

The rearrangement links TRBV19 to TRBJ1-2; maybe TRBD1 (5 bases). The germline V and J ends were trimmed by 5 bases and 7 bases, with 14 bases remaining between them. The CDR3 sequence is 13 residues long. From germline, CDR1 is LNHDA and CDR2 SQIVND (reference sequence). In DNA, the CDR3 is TGTGCCAGTAGTGGGGGATTAGGAAGTGGCTACACCTTC. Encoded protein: CASSGGLGSGYTF.

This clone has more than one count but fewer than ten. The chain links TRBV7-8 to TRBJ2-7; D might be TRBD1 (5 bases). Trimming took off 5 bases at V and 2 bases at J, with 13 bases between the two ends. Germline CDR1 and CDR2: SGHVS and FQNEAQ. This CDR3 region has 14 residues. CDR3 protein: CASSAHWGPYEQYF. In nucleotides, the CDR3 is TGTGCCAGCAGCGCCCACTGGGGCCCCTACGAGCAGTACTTC. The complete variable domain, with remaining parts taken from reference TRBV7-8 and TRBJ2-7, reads GAGVSQSPRYKVAKRGQDVALRCDPISGHVSLFWYQQALGQGPEFLTYFQNEAQLDKSGLPSDRFFAERPEGSVSTLKIQRTQQEDSAVYLCASSAHWGPYEQYFGPGTRLTVT.

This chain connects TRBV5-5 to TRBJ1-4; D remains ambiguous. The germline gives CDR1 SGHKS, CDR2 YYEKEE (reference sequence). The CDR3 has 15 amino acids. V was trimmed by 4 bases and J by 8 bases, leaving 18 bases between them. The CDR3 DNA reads TGTGCCAGCAGCCAAGGACTCAGCTCGGGGGAAAAACTGTTTTTT. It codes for CASSQGLSSGEKLFF.

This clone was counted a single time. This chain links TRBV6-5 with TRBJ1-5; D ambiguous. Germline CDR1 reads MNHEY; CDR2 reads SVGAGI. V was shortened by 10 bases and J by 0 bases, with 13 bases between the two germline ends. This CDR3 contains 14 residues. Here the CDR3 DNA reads TGTGCCACCAAAGTGGATGATAGCAATCAGCCCCAGCATTTT. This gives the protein CATKVDDSNQPQHF.

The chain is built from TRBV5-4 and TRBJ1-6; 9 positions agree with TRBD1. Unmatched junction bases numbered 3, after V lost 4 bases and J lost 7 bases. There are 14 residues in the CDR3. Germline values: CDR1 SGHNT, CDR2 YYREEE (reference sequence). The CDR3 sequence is CASSIGQGNSPLHF. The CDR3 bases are TGTGCCAGCAGCATCGGACAGGGGAATTCACCCCTCCACTTT.

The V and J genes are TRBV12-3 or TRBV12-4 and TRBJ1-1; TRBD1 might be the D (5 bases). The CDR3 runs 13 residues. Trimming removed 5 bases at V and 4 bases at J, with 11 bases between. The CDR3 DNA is TGTGCCAGCAGTCCAGACAGAGTCACTGAAGCTTTCTTT. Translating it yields CASSPDRVTEAFF.

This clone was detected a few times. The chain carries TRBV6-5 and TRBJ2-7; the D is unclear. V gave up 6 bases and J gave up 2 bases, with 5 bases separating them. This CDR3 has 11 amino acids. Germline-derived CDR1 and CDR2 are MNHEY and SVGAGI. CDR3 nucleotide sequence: TGTGCCAGCAGCTCCGCCTACGAGCAGTACTTC. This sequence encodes CASSSAYEQYF.

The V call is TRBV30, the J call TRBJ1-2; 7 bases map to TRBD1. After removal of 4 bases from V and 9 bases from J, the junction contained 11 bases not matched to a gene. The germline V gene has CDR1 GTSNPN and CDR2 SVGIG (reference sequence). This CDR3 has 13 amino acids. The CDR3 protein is CAWKEGARGRYTF. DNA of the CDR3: TGTGCCTGGAAGGAGGGGGCCCGCGGGCGCTACACCTTC.

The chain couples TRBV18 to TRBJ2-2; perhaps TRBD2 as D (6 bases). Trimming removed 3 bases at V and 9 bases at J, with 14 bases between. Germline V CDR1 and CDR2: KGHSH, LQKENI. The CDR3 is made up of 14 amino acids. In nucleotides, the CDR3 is TGTGCCAGCTCACCGCGGGGCAGTGATCGGGAGCTGTTTTTT. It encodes CASSPRGSDRELFF.

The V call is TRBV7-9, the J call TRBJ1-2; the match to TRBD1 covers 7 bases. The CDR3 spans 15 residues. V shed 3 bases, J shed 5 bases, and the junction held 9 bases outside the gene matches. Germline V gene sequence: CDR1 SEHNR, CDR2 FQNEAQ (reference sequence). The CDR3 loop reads CASSLTGTDIYGYTF. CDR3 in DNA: TGTGCCAGCAGCTTGACCGGGACAGACATTTATGGCTACACCTTC.